These 7 T cell receptor beta chains came from one sample sequenced in a study of control samples from healthy donors and cancer patients. Method: immunoSEQ multiplex PCR; TCRdb's copy keeps in-frame clones and lacks some. This sample carries some 67,000 clones, 87% of them seen once, and the ten largest clones take under 3%. The sequenced sample was PBMCs. These receptors originate from a woman in her fifties or sixties with head and neck cancer.

J is TRBJ1-4 and V is TRBV11-2, with D maybe TRBD1 (5 bases). The germline CDR1 and CDR2 sequences are SGHAT and FQNNGV. V lost 2 bases and J 3 bases, leaving 10 bases between the germline ends. This CDR3 spans 15 amino acids. CDR3 in amino acids: CASSLTSGANEKLFF. The CDR3 coding sequence is TGTGCCAGCAGCTTAACTTCGGGGGCTAATGAAAAACTGTTTTTT.

V usage is TRBV7-2 and J usage is TRBJ2-7; 8 positions agree with TRBD2. The trim removed 5 bases at V and 0 bases at J, leaving 6 bases unmatched. Germline CDR1 reads SGHTA; CDR2 reads FQGNSA. The CDR3 is made up of 15 amino acids. The CDR3 is CASSQTGTSSYEQYF. The CDR3 coding sequence is TGTGCCAGCAGCCAAACAGGGACTAGCTCCTACGAGCAGTACTTC.

This clone came up once. The chain links TRBV9 to TRBJ2-5, with 7 bases lining up with TRBD2. The V gene's germline CDR1 is SGDLS and CDR2 YYNGEE. This CDR3 region has 14 residues. With 3 bases clipped from V and 1 base from J, the junction kept 3 bases outside the gene matches. CDR3: CASSAGTTQETQYF. The CDR3 bases are TGTGCCAGCAGCGCTGGGACTACCCAAGAGACCCAGTACTTC.

The chain links TRBV28 to TRBJ1-1; D is ambiguous. Germline loops: CDR1 MDHEN, CDR2 SYDVKM. V was pared by 5 bases and J by 6 bases, with 19 bases between. This CDR3 is 15 amino acids long. The CDR3 coding sequence is TGTGCCAGCAGTCCCCCACGAAGGGCTAGTGCTGAAGCTTTCTTT. It translates to CASSPPRRASAEAFF. Supplemented by reference TRBV28 and TRBJ1-1, the full variable domain reads DVKVTQSSRYLVKRTGEKVFLECVQDMDHENMFWYRQDPGLGLRLIYFSYDVKMKEKGDIPEGYSVSREKKERFSLILESASTNQTSMYLCASSPPRRASAEAFFGQGTRLTVV.

The chain links TRBV28 to TRBJ2-3; D is perhaps TRBD1 or TRBD2 (6 bases each). Germline V CDR1 and CDR2: MDHEN, SYDVKM. The CDR3 consists of 15 residues. Trimming took off 6 bases at V and 0 bases at J, with 13 bases between the two ends. The CDR3 spells CASRYGGRSTDTQYF. Written as DNA, the CDR3 is TGTGCCAGCAGATACGGGGGCCGCAGCACAGATACGCAGTATTTT.

The chain has TRBV7-9 and TRBJ2-3, with 8 bases aligning to TRBD1. The length of the CDR3 is 16 residues. The junction had 3 bases not matched to a gene; V was cut back by 1 base and J by 0 bases. Germline V CDR1 and CDR2: SEHNR, FQNEAQ (reference sequence). The CDR3 coding sequence is TGTGCCAGCAGCTTAGGTAGGGACAGGAGCACAGATACGCAGTATTTT. Translating gives CASSLGRDRSTDTQYF. The complete variable domain, with remaining parts taken from reference TRBV7-9 and TRBJ2-3, reads DTGVSQNPRHKITKRGQNVTFRCDPISEHNRLYWYRQTLGQGPEFLTYFQNEAQLEKSRLLSDRFSAERPKGSFSTLEIQRTEQGDSAMYLCASSLGRDRSTDTQYFGPGTRLTVL.

Written as DNA, the CDR3 is TGTGCCAGCAGCCTACAGCGGGGGAAATATAGCAATCAGCCCCAGCATTTT. Translation: CASSLQRGKYSNQPQHF. The chain employs TRBV5-8 and TRBJ1-5; TRBD1 is a possible D gene (5 bases). V was trimmed by 4 bases and J by 0 bases, leaving 17 bases between them. The CDR3 has 17 amino acids. CDR1 is SGHTS, CDR2 YDEGEE, per germline.